One T cell receptor (beta chain) is described in this entry. Its antigen remains unknown. The PCR used 60 Vbeta and 13 Jbeta primers. The table came from immunoSEQ multiplex PCR; TCRdb's copy has only in-frame clones and leaves some out. This sample contains 200,000 to 250,000 clones. This specimen comes from a study of cytomegalovirus exposure and HLA in healthy donors. Findings and limits, study-wide: A later analysis found TCR association rates differed by HLA locus, highest for DRB1 and lowest for HLA-C. It has been reported that TCR beta sequences accurately predicted the HLA-A and HLA-B alleles of most subjects.

Germline trimming cut 3 bases from V and 8 bases from J; bases unmatched to any gene: 5. Germline assignment: CDR1 MNHEY and CDR2 SMNVEV (reference sequence). This CDR3 region has 14 residues. The chain employs TRBV27 and TRBJ2-1; TRBD1 aligns across 9 bases. What was sequenced was PBMCs. The receptor comes from a woman aged 30 to 39 in good health and CMV-seropositive. The CDR3 here is CASSFGTGYYEQFF. The CDR3 DNA sequence: TGTGCCAGCAGTTTCGGGACAGGGTATTATGAGCAGTTCTTC.